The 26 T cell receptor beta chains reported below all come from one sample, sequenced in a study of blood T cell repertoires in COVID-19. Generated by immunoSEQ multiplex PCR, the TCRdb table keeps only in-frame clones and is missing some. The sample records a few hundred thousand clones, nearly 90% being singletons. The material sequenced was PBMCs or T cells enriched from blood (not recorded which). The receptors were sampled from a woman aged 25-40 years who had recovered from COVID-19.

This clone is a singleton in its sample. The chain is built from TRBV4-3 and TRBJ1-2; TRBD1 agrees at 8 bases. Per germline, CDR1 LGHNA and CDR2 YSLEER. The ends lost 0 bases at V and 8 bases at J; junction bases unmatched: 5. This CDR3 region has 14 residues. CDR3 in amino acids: CASSQDRTGSGYTF. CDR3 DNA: TGCGCCAGCAGCCAAGATAGGACAGGGAGCGGCTACACCTTC.

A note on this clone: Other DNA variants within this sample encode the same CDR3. DNA for the CDR3: TGTGCCAGCAGTTTGGGACAGTTATATGGCTACACCTTC. It specifies CASSLGQLYGYTF. The rearrangement uses TRBV12-3 or TRBV12-4 and TRBJ1-2, with 7 bases fitting TRBD1. V shed 3 bases and J 5 bases; nucleotides not matched to a gene: 3. The CDR3 length is 13 residues.

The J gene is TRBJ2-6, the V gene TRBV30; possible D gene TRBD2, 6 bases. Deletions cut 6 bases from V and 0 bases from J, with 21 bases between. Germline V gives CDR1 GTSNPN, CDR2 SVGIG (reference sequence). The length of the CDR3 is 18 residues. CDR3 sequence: CACDLGTGFFSGANVLTF. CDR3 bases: TGTGCCTGTGATCTTGGGACTGGTTTCTTCTCTGGGGCCAACGTCCTGACTTTC.

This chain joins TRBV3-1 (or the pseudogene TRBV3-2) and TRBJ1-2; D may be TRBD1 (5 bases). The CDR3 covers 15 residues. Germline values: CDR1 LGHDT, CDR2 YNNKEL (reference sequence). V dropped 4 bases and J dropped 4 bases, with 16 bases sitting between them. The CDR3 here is CASSRETVKGYGYTF. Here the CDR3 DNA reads TGTGCCAGCAGCCGTGAGACAGTCAAGGGCTATGGCTACACCTTC.

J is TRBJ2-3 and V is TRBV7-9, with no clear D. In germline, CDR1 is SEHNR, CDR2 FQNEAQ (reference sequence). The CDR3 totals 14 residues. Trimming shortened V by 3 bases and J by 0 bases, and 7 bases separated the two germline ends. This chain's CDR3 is CASSFAKSTDTQYF. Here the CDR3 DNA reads TGTGCCAGCAGCTTCGCTAAAAGCACAGATACGCAGTATTTT.

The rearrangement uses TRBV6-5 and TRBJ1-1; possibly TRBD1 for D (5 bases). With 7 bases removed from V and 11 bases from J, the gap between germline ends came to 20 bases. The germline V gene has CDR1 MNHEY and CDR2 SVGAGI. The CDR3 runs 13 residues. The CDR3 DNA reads TGTGCCAGCATGGGGGGGGTGGATGGGGTGGCTTTCTTT. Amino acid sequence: CASMGGVDGVAFF.

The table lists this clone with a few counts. Here the CDR3 reads CASSLSSGGAISPLIVEQYF. The DNA of the CDR3 is TGTGCCAGCAGCTTAAGTAGCGGGGGGGCAATTTCCCCCTTAATTGTCGAGCAGTACTTC. The J gene is TRBJ2-7, the V gene TRBV7-6; 11 bases match TRBD2. Germline values: CDR1 SGHVS, CDR2 FNYEAQ. V lost 2 bases and J lost 6; bases outside the gene matches: 21. The CDR3 is 20 residues long.

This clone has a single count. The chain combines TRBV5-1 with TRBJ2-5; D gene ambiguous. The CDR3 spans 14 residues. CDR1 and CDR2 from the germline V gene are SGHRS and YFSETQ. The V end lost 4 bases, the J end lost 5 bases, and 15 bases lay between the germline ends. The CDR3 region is CASSDATFGETQYF. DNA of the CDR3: TGCGCCAGCAGCGACGCGACTTTCGGGGAGACCCAGTACTTC.

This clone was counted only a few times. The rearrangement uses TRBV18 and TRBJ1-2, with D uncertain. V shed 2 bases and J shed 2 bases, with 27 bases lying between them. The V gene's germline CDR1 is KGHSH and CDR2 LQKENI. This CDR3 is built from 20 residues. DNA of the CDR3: TGTGCCAGCTCACCAATTGAATCGGGGAAACCCGAACTCACAAACTATGGCTACACCTTC. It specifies CASSPIESGKPELTNYGYTF.

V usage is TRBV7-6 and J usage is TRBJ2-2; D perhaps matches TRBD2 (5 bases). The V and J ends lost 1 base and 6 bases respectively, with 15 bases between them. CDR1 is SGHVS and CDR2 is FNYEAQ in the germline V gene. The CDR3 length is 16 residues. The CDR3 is CASSLEVGSIAGELFF. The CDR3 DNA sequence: TGTGCCAGCAGCTTAGAAGTAGGGAGTATCGCCGGGGAGCTGTTTTTT.

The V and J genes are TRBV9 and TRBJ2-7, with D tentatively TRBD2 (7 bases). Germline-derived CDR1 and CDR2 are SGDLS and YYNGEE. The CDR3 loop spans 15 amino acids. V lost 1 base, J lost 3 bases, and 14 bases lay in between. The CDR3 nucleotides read TGTGCCAGCAGCGTACGGGGCGGGGGCAGCTACGAGCAGTACTTC. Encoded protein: CASSVRGGGSYEQYF.

CDR3 protein: CASSARGDTEAFF. DNA of the CDR3: TGTGCCAGCAGCGCCCGGGGGGACACTGAAGCTTTCTTT. This sequence joins TRBV9 and TRBJ1-1, with a weak D call TRBD1 (5 bases). The length of the CDR3 is 13 residues. Germline CDR1 reads SGDLS; CDR2 reads YYNGEE. Trimming left V 3 bases short and J 3 bases short, with 9 bases between.

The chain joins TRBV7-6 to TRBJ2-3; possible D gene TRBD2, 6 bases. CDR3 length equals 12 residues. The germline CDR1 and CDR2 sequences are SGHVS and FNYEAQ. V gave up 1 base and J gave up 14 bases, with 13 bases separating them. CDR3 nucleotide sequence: TGTGCCAGCAGCTTAGAGGGAGGACTAAGGTATTTT. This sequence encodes CASSLEGGLRYF. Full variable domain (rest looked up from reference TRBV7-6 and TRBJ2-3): GAGVSQSPRYKVTKRGQDVALRCDPISGHVSLYWYRQALGQGPEFLTYFNYEAQQDKSGLPNDRFSAERPEGSISTLTIQRTEQRDSAMYRCASSLEGGLRYFGPGTRLTVL.

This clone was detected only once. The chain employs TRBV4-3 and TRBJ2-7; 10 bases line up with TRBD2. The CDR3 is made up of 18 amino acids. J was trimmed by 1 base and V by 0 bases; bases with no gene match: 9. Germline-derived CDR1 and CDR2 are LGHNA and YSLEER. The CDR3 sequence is CASSQDLSGLAVSYEQYF. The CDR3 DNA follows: TGCGCCAGCAGCCAAGATCTTTCCGGACTAGCGGTTTCCTACGAGCAGTACTTC.

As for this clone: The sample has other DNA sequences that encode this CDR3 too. DNA for the CDR3: TGTGCCAGCAGTGATCGCGTAAACACTGAAGCTTTCTTT. Translation gives CASSDRVNTEAFF. The chain employs TRBV25-1 and TRBJ1-1; D not certain. CDR1 is MGHDK, CDR2 SYGVNS, per germline. The CDR3 is 13 residues long. The germline V and J ends were trimmed by 3 bases and 2 bases, with 7 bases remaining between them.

CDR3 sequence reads: CATSDATGWSTQYF. For the CDR3, the DNA is TGTGCCACCAGTGACGCAACAGGGTGGTCGACCCAGTACTTC. The rearrangement uses TRBV24-1 and TRBJ2-5; a possible D gene is TRBD1 (6 bases). The CDR3 is 14 residues long. The germline V and J ends were trimmed by 4 bases and 7 bases, with 15 bases remaining between them. Per the germline V gene, CDR1 is KGHDR and CDR2 is SFDVKD.

The CDR3 DNA reads TGTGCCAGCAGCCTCCAAGAGACCCAGTACTTC. This gives the protein CASSLQETQYF. The rearrangement uses TRBV7-9 and TRBJ2-5; no firm D call. This CDR3 comprises 11 residues. CDR1 is SEHNR and CDR2 is FQNEAQ in the germline V gene (reference sequence). Between the trimmed V and J ends, which lost 5 bases and 1 base, there was a span of 2 bases.

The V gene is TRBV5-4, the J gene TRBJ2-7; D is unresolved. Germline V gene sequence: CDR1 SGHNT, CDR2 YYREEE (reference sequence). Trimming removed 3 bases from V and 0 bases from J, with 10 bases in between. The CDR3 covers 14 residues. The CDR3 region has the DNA TGTGCCAGCAGCTCATCCGACATCTCCTACGAGCAGTACTTC. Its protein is CASSSSDISYEQYF.

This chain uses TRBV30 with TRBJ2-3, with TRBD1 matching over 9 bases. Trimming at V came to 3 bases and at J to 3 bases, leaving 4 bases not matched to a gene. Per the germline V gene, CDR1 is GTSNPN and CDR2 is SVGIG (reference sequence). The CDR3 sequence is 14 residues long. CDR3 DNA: TGTGCCTGGAGCGGACAGGGGATGACAGATACGCAGTATTTT. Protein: CAWSGQGMTDTQYF.

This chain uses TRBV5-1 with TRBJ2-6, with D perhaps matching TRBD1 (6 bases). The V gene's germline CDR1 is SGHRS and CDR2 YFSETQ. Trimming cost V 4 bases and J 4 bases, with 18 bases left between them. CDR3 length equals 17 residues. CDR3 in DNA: TGCGCCAGCAGCACCAACCGGGACACGGGGGGGGCCAACGTCCTGACTTTC. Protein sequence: CASSTNRDTGGANVLTF.

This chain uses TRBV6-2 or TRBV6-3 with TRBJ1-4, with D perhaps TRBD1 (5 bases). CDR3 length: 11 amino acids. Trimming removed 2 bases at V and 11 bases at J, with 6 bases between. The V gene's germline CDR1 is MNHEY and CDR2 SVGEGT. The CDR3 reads CASSYGGKLFF. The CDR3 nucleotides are TGTGCCAGCAGTTACGGGGGGAAACTGTTTTTT.

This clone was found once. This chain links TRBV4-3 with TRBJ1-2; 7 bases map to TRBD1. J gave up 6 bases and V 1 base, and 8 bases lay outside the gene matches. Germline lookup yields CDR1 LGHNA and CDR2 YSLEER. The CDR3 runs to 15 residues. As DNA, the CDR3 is TGCGCCAGCAGCCAAGGGAGGGACAGTCGGGATGGCTACACCTTC. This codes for CASSQGRDSRDGYTF.

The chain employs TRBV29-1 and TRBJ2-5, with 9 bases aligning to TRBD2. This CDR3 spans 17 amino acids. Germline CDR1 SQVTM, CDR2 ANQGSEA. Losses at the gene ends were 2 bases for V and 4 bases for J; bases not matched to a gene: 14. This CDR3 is CSVEKGGGGASGETQYF. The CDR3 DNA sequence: TGCAGCGTTGAAAAGGGCGGCGGGGGGGCCTCTGGAGAGACCCAGTACTTC.

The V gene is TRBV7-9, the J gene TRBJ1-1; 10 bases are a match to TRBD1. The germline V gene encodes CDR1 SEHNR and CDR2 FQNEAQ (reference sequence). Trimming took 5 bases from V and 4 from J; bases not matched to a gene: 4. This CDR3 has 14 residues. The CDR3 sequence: CASSPGQGSTEAFF. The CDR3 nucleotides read TGTGCCAGCAGCCCGGGACAGGGGAGCACTGAAGCTTTCTTT.

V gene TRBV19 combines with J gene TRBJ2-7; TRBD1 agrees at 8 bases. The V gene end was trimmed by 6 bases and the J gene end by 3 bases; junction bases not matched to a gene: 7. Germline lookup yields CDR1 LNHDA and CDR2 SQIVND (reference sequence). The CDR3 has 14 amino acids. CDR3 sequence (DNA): TGTGCCAGTAGCAATAGACAGGGGAACTACGAGCAGTACTTC. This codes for CASSNRQGNYEQYF.

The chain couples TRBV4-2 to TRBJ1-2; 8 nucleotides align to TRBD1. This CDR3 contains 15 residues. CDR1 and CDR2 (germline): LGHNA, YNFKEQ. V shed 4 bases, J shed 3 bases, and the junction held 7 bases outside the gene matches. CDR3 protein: CASSPTGQGDYGYTF. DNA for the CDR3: TGTGCCAGCAGCCCCACAGGACAGGGCGACTATGGCTACACCTTC.